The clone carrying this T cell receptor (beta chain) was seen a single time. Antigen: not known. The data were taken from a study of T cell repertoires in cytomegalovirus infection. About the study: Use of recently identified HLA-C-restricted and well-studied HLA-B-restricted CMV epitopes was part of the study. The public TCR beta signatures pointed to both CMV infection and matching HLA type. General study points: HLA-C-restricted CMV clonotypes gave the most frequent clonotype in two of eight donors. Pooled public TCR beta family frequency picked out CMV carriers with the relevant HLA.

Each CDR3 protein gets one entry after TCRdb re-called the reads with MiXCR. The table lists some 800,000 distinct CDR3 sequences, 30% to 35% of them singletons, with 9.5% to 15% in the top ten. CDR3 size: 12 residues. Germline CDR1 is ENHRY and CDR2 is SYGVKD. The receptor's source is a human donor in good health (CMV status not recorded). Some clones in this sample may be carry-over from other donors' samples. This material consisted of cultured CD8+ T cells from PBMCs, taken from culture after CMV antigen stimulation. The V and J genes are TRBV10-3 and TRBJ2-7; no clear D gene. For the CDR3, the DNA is TGTACCACCACCGGGTCCTCCTACGAGCAGTACTTC. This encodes CTTTGSSYEQYF.